These 18 T cell receptor beta chains originate from one sample sequenced in a study of metastatic and nonmetastatic thyroid tumors. No patient had received any treatment before thyroid surgery. MiXCR reprocessed the PCR reads for TCRdb. The table records 25,000 to 30,000 clones, around 25% of them present only once. Sample: blood. Source of these receptors: a female donor with papillary thyroid cancer or a benign thyroid nodule (not recorded which). Some clones in this sample may be carry-over from other donors' samples.

The chain joins TRBV7-2 to TRBJ2-7; 10 positions agree with TRBD2. Trimming removed 1 base from V and 5 bases from J; junction bases left unmatched: 5. The CDR3 is made up of 15 amino acids. Germline V gives CDR1 SGHTA, CDR2 FQGNSA. The CDR3 DNA sequence: TGTGCCAGCAGCTTAGAGAATAGCGGGAGGAACGAGCAGTACTTC. It yields the protein CASSLENSGRNEQYF.

The V gene is TRBV5-1, the J gene TRBJ2-7; TRBD2 matches 8 bases. This CDR3 is 15 amino acids long. The ends lost 3 bases at V and 2 bases at J; junction bases unmatched: 7. Germline loops: CDR1 SGHRS, CDR2 YFSETQ. As DNA, the CDR3 is TGCGCCAGCAGCTCACCGGGACTAGGCACCTACGAGCAGTACTTC. As protein: CASSSPGLGTYEQYF.

This clone was seen ten or more times. This chain connects TRBV24-1 to TRBJ2-5, with D possibly matching TRBD2 (6 bases). The CDR3 has 13 amino acids. V lost 3 bases and J 5 bases, leaving 9 bases between the germline ends. Germline-derived CDR1 and CDR2 are KGHDR and SFDVKD. The CDR3 region is CATSDGGSETQYF. The CDR3 nucleotides are TGTGCCACCAGTGATGGAGGGTCGGAGACCCAGTACTTC.

This clone was detected many times. This sequence joins TRBV7-2 and TRBJ2-7; 8 bases are shared with TRBD1. From germline, CDR1 is SGHTA and CDR2 FQGNSA. J lost 5 bases, V lost 5 bases, and 5 bases had no gene match. CDR3 length: 13 amino acids. DNA of the CDR3: TGTGCCAGCAGCCAGGACAGGGCTGACGAGCAGTACTTC. As protein: CASSQDRADEQYF.

This clone was seen at least ten times. The chain combines TRBV9 with TRBJ2-4, with 9 bases lining up with TRBD2. V lost 0 bases to trimming and J lost 6 bases; unmatched junction nucleotides: 10. The germline gives CDR1 SGDLS, CDR2 YYNGEE. The CDR3 runs to 17 residues. The CDR3, as DNA: TGTGCCAGCAGCGTAGCGAGTAGCGGGAGATTTAGAAACATTCAGTACTTC. Translating it yields CASSVASSGRFRNIQYF. Filled out from reference TRBV9 and TRBJ2-4, the complete variable domain reads DSGVTQTPKHLITATGQRVTLRCSPRSGDLSVYWYQQSLDQGLQFLIQYYNGEERAKGNILERFSAQQFPDLHSELNLSSLELGDSALYFCASSVASSGRFRNIQYFGAGTRLSVL.

This sequence joins TRBV6-2 or TRBV6-3 and TRBJ2-7; 11 bases are shared with TRBD2. This CDR3 comprises 15 residues. After removal of 2 bases from V and 6 bases from J, the junction contained 6 bases not matched to a gene. Germline CDR1 is MNHEY and CDR2 is SVGEGT. The CDR3 DNA follows: TGTGCCAGCAGTTACGAGACTAGCGGGAACTTCGAGCAGTACTTC. Translated, it gives CASSYETSGNFEQYF.

This clone appeared many times. CDR3 residues: CSAPDKVFTDTQYF. CDR3 coding DNA: TGCAGTGCTCCCGACAAGGTTTTCACAGATACGCAGTATTTT. This chain links TRBV20-1 with TRBJ2-3; no clear D gene. V dropped 5 bases and J dropped 2 bases, with 14 bases sitting between them. The germline V gene has CDR1 DFQATT and CDR2 SNEGSKA (reference sequence). The CDR3 covers 14 residues.

The table lists this clone with a few counts. The chain is built from TRBV28 and TRBJ1-6; possible D gene TRBD1, 5 bases. Germline loops: CDR1 MDHEN, CDR2 SYDVKM. The CDR3 loop spans 14 amino acids. V was cut by 10 bases and J by 7 bases, with 17 bases left in between. Here the CDR3 DNA reads TGTGCCACCGATGGGGGGATCGGGAATTCACCCCTCCACTTT. Protein: CATDGGIGNSPLHF.

This clone has a count of ten or more. This chain connects TRBV7-8 to TRBJ1-2; TRBD1 agrees at 11 bases. The CDR3 covers 15 residues. The trim removed 0 bases at V and 7 bases at J, leaving 4 bases unmatched. Per the germline V gene, CDR1 is SGHVS and CDR2 is FQNEAQ. The CDR3 spells CASSLAGQGASGYTF. The CDR3 region has the DNA TGTGCCAGCAGCTTAGCCGGACAGGGGGCGAGTGGCTACACCTTC. The variable domain in full, with the rest retrieved from reference TRBV7-8 and TRBJ1-2, is GAGVSQSPRYKVAKRGQDVALRCDPISGHVSLFWYQQALGQGPEFLTYFQNEAQLDKSGLPSDRFFAERPEGSVSTLKIQRTQQEDSAVYLCASSLAGQGASGYTFGSGTRLTVV.

Notes on this clone: A read error may explain this, as a much larger clone is one base away. The chain employs TRBV20-1 and TRBJ2-3, with 7 bases that match TRBD1. Germline lookup yields CDR1 DFQATT and CDR2 SNEGSKA (reference sequence). The CDR3 consists of 12 residues. J lost 9 bases, V lost 6 bases, and 9 bases had no gene match. In DNA, the CDR3 is TGCAGTGCAGACCGAGTGACAGGGACGCAGTATTTT. Residues: CSADRVTGTQYF.

This clone was detected ten times or more. The gene calls are TRBV11-2 and TRBJ2-3; 7 bases match TRBD2. The CDR3 is 15 amino acids. Germline loops: CDR1 SGHAT, CDR2 FQNNGV. Trimming took 3 bases from V and 5 from J; bases not matched to a gene: 8. The CDR3 bases are TGTGCCAGCAGCTTGGGGGGGGTCGCGGGAGATACGCAGTATTTT. It codes for CASSLGGVAGDTQYF.

This clone came up many times. This sequence may be a read error, since a much larger clone differs from it by one base. V is TRBV7-2 and J is TRBJ2-1, with D tentatively TRBD2 (6 bases). This CDR3 comprises 14 residues. Germline V lookup: CDR1 SGHTA, CDR2 FQGNSA. CDR3 coding DNA: TGTGCCAGCAGCTTTAGCGGCTCCTGCAATGAGCAGTTCTTC. As protein: CASSFSGSCNEQFF.

CDR3 sequence (DNA): TGCAGTGCTAGAGAGGGCAGGGATTATTCACCCCTCCACTTT. This codes for CSAREGRDYSPLHF. The rearrangement links TRBV20-1 to TRBJ1-6; D perhaps matches TRBD1 (5 bases). With 0 bases removed from V and 8 bases from J, the gap between germline ends came to 11 bases. CDR1 is DFQATT, CDR2 SNEGSKA, per germline (reference sequence). This CDR3 spans 14 amino acids.

By sample fraction, this clone is medium-sized. The chain is built from TRBV3-1 and TRBJ2-7, with D unclear. The V and J ends lost 2 bases and 13 bases respectively, with 15 bases between them. Germline V lookup: CDR1 LGHDT, CDR2 YNNKEL (reference sequence). This CDR3 contains 12 residues. CDR3 sequence reads: CASSQPDGYRYF. CDR3 DNA: TGTGCCAGCAGCCAACCAGATGGGTACAGATACTTC.

This clone has a handful of counts. The CDR3 region has the DNA TGTGCCAGCAGTTTAGCGGTCCATTCCTACGAGCAGTACTTC. It encodes CASSLAVHSYEQYF. This chain links TRBV28 with TRBJ2-7, with D unclear. Germline CDR1 is MDHEN and CDR2 is SYDVKM. Trimming shortened V by 2 bases and J by 1 base, and 9 bases separated the two germline ends. This CDR3 contains 14 residues. The full variable domain, with the rest looked up from reference TRBV28 and TRBJ2-7, is DVKVTQSSRYLVKRTGEKVFLECVQDMDHENMFWYRQDPGLGLRLIYFSYDVKMKEKGDIPEGYSVSREKKERFSLILESASTNQTSMYLCASSLAVHSYEQYFGPGTRLTVT.

This clone is categorized as medium-sized. J is TRBJ2-3 and V is TRBV6-1; tentatively, D is TRBD2 (6 bases). This CDR3 is built from 17 residues. Per germline, CDR1 MNHNS and CDR2 SASEGT. The V gene lost 1 base and the J gene lost 5 bases, with 19 bases spanning the gap. The chain's CDR3 is CASSEGVAREIVDTQYF. The CDR3 DNA is TGTGCCAGCAGTGAAGGGGTTGCCCGGGAGATTGTAGATACGCAGTATTTT.

This clone was seen at least ten times. CDR3 region: CASTRIRETQYF. The CDR3 nucleotides are TGTGCCAGCACTCGTATCAGGGAGACCCAGTACTTC. V usage is TRBV2 and J usage is TRBJ2-5, with D unresolved. Germline CDR1 SNHLY, CDR2 FYNNEI. Deletions cut 7 bases from V and 5 bases from J, with 11 bases between. This CDR3 is built from 12 residues.

This clone was seen ten or more times. The J gene is TRBJ1-2, the V gene TRBV11-1, with D perhaps TRBD1 (6 bases). The CDR3 has 12 residues. Germline V gene data show CDR1 as SGHAT and CDR2 as FQDESV (reference sequence). The V end lost 5 bases, the J end lost 5 bases, and 9 bases lay between the germline ends. DNA for the CDR3: TGTGCCAGCAGCACAGGACAGTATGGCTACACCTTC. Its protein product is CASSTGQYGYTF.